The rows below give T cell receptor beta chains drawn from one sample of a study of early T cells in non-severe SARS-CoV-2 infection. In TCRdb, the 5' RACE reads were re-called with MiXCR into one record per CDR3 protein. This table has some 76,000 distinct CDR3 sequences, approximately 13% appearing once. The sequencing input was whole blood. The receptors derive from an adult who was a healthcare worker with PCR-confirmed SARS-CoV-2 infection or an uninfected control (not recorded which). Both conserved end residues are part of each CDR3. Fields, in order: clone size, CDR3 length, V gene, J gene, D gene, CDR3 DNA, CDR3 protein. The D gene is left open where the match is weak. Where a row states a size, it is once, few, many or the class of an expanded clone; other rows omit it.

few	16	TRBV20-1	TRBJ1-5	NA	TGCAGTGCTAGCCCCGGGGCCTTTTATAGCAATCAGCCCCAGCATTTT	CSASPGAFYSNQPQHF
many	17	TRBV4-3	TRBJ2-3	NA	TGCGCCAGCAGCCAAGATCTTACGGGGGGCGCATCATATACGCAGTATTTT	CASSQDLTGGASYTQYF
few	15	TRBV30	TRBJ2-2	TRBD1	TGTGCCTGGAGCGGTGCAGGGGGCTTCACCGGGGAGCTGTTTTTT	CAWSGAGGFTGELFF
NA	16	TRBV5-1	TRBJ2-1	TRBD2	TGCGCCAGCAGCCCATACTCTACTAGCGGCGAAAATGAGCAGTTCTTC	CASSPYSTSGENEQFF
few	14	TRBV6-5	TRBJ1-2	NA	TGTGCCAGCAGTTACGACCCGGACCACTATGGCTACACCTTC	CASSYDPDHYGYTF
many	14	TRBV19	TRBJ2-7	NA	TGTGCCAGTAGTGCTCAGACAGGATCCTACGAGCAGTACTTC	CASSAQTGSYEQYF
NA	15	TRBV7-2	TRBJ1-4	TRBD1	TGTGCCAGCAGCGTACTGACAGGGAAGAGGGAAAAACTGTTTTTT	CASSVLTGKREKLFF
NA	14	TRBV2	TRBJ2-4	NA	TGTGCCAGCGGCCTCATTCTAGCCAAAAACATTCAGTACTTC	CASGLILAKNIQYF
NA	14	TRBV12-3/TRBV12-4	TRBJ2-2	TRBD1	TGTGCCAGCAGTAGACAGGGTTTGACCGGGGAGCTGTTTTTT	CASSRQGLTGELFF
many	12	TRBV20-1	TRBJ1-1	NA	TGCAGTGCTAGCTCTCGGGTCGACGAAGCTTTCTTT	CSASSRVDEAFF
NA	13	TRBV9	TRBJ2-3	NA	TGTGCCAGCGAAGGGGAAAACACAGATACGCAGTATTTT	CASEGENTDTQYF
NA	13	TRBV7-6	TRBJ1-1	NA	TGTGCCAGCAGCCAACAACATTCTACTGAAGCTTTCTTT	CASSQQHSTEAFF
few	11	TRBV7-2	TRBJ2-7	NA	TGTGCCAGCAGCTTGACGGTCGAGCAGTACTTC	CASSLTVEQYF
few	16	TRBV2	TRBJ1-5	NA	TGTGCCAGCAGTGAGACCGAATCGACAGGTAATCAGCCCCAGCATTTT	CASSETESTGNQPQHF
few	14	TRBV6-5	TRBJ1-1	NA	TGTGCCAGCAGTTACTCAGGGGCGAACACTGAAGCTTTCTTT	CASSYSGANTEAFF
many	14	TRBV6-2/TRBV6-3	TRBJ1-1	NA	TGTGCCAGCACGATAAAGGGGGGAGAGAGTGAAGCTTTCTTT	CASTIKGGESEAFF
many	16	TRBV7-3	TRBJ2-5	NA	TGTGCCAGCAGCCCCCGTGGGGGCGGGTTTCAAGAGACCCAGTACTTC	CASSPRGGGFQETQYF
many	13	TRBV27	TRBJ1-2	NA	TGTGCCAGCAGTTTCACAGGGAGGTATGGCTACACCTTC	CASSFTGRYGYTF
many	13	TRBV6-2/TRBV6-3	TRBJ2-2	TRBD2	TGTGCCAGCCGCCGGGGGGGTACCGGGGAGCTGTTTTTT	CASRRGGTGELFF
NA	14	TRBV4-1	TRBJ1-2	TRBD1	TGCGCCAGCAGCCCATGGGACAGGGACTATGGCTACACCTTC	CASSPWDRDYGYTF
many	16	TRBV19	TRBJ2-7	TRBD1	TGTGCCAGTAGTCCACAGGGACAGGGGAGCTCCTACGAGCAGTACTTC	CASSPQGQGSSYEQYF
few	15	TRBV6-1	TRBJ2-3	NA	TGTGCCAGCAGCGTTTTACGGGACCGCACAGATACGCAGTATTTT	CASSVLRDRTDTQYF
many	15	TRBV12-3/TRBV12-4	TRBJ1-5	NA	TGTGCCAGCAGTTTAGGGTTCGGAGGAAATCAGCCCCAGCATTTT	CASSLGFGGNQPQHF
few	16	TRBV11-1	TRBJ1-1	NA	TGTGCCAGCAGCTTTGATCGGGGTAACTGGATCACTGAAGCTTTCTTT	CASSFDRGNWITEAFF
medium-sized	12	TRBV9	TRBJ2-7	NA	TGTGCCAGCAGCGGGGGCCGGGGCGAGCAGTACTTC	CASSGGRGEQYF
few	17	TRBV4-2	TRBJ2-3	TRBD2	TGTGCCAGCAGCCAAGGAGTTCTAGCGGGGCTCACAGATACGCAGTATTTT	CASSQGVLAGLTDTQYF
NA	13	TRBV2	TRBJ1-2	NA	TGTGCCAGCAGTGAAGCTCGGAGCCCTGGCTACACCTTC	CASSEARSPGYTF
few	14	TRBV3-1	TRBJ1-2	TRBD1	TGTGCCAGCAGCCATGGGACAGGAGTTTATGGCTACACCTTC	CASSHGTGVYGYTF
few	14	TRBV5-4	TRBJ2-4	NA	TGTGCCAGCAGCGAAGCATCCATCCAAAACATTCAGTACTTC	CASSEASIQNIQYF
few	14	TRBV18	TRBJ1-1	NA	TGTGCCAGCTCACCCGAAAGGGGCAACACTGAAGCTTTCTTT	CASSPERGNTEAFF
NA	12	TRBV24-1	TRBJ2-3	NA	TGTGCCACAAGTGAATCCGGGGATACGCAGTATTTT	CATSESGDTQYF
few	13	TRBV7-9	TRBJ1-1	NA	TGTGCCAGCAGCTTATCCTCCAGGACTGAAGCTTTCTTT	CASSLSSRTEAFF
few	14	TRBV3-1	TRBJ2-7	TRBD1	TGTGCCAGCAGCCTCCGGGACAGGGGTAACGAGCAGTACTTC	CASSLRDRGNEQYF
few	16	TRBV9	TRBJ2-1	NA	TGTGCCAGCAGCGTAGGCGGGGCTAGCTCCTACAATGAGCAGTTCTTC	CASSVGGASSYNEQFF
NA	14	TRBV5-1	TRBJ2-5	TRBD2	TGCGCCAGCAGCTCGCGGGGGGCTGGAGAGACCCAGTACTTC	CASSSRGAGETQYF
many	12	TRBV5-1	TRBJ1-1	NA	TGCGCCAGCAGCGGGGACCTCACTGAAGCTTTCTTT	CASSGDLTEAFF
NA	15	TRBV14	TRBJ1-1	TRBD1	TGTGCCAGCAGCCTGAGGACAGGGGACCGAACTGAAGCTTTCTTT	CASSLRTGDRTEAFF
few	14	TRBV7-9	TRBJ2-3	TRBD1	TGTGCCAGCAGCTTGACGGGACAGGGTTCTTCGCAGTATTTT	CASSLTGQGSSQYF
many	12	TRBV7-2	TRBJ1-1	TRBD1	TGTGCCAGCAGCCCCGGACAGGGCAGTGCTTTCTTT	CASSPGQGSAFF
many	17	TRBV7-9	TRBJ2-7	TRBD1	TGTGCCAGCAGCCCAGGGACAGCCAACGATATTCCCTACGAGCAGTACTTC	CASSPGTANDIPYEQYF
few	15	TRBV7-9	TRBJ1-6	TRBD1	TGTGCCAGCAGCTTAGTACAGGGGGCGCATTCACCCCTCCACTTT	CASSLVQGAHSPLHF
NA	18	TRBV4-1	TRBJ1-4	NA	TGCGCCAGCACCCCCCATGGGGGGACAAGAGGGGTTGATGAAAAACTGTTTTTT	CASTPHGGTRGVDEKLFF
few	18	TRBV21-1	TRBJ2-1	NA	TGTGCCAGCAGCAATCCTAGGCGCAGGTCCGTGTCCTACAATGAGCAGTTCTTC	CASSNPRRRSVSYNEQFF
few	13	TRBV20-1	TRBJ2-3	NA	TGCAGTGCTTGGGATGCCAGCACAGATACGCAGTATTTT	CSAWDASTDTQYF
few	19	TRBV11-3	TRBJ2-2	TRBD1	TGTGCCAGCAGCTTAGATTATGAAATTGGGACAGGGAACACCGGGGAGCTGTTTTTT	CASSLDYEIGTGNTGELFF
NA	15	TRBV7-2	TRBJ2-5	NA	TGTGCCAGCAGCGCGCCCCCGACGGGCCTAGAGACCCAGTACTTC	CASSAPPTGLETQYF
NA	14	TRBV29-1	TRBJ2-7	NA	TGCAGCGCTGTACAGGGCCAAGGGGCCTACGAGCAGTACTTC	CSAVQGQGAYEQYF
many	18	TRBV24-1	TRBJ1-5	NA	TGTGCCACCAGTGATAATGGGGTGGAGGGAATAAGCAATCAGCCCCAGCATTTT	CATSDNGVEGISNQPQHF
few	13	TRBV20-1	TRBJ2-3	NA	TGCAGTGCTGTAAAAGGCCCTGGGGATACGCAGTATTTT	CSAVKGPGDTQYF
many	14	TRBV3-1	TRBJ1-5	NA	TGTGCCAGCAGCCAAGACGCCCATTTCCAGCCCCAGCATTTT	CASSQDAHFQPQHF
few	11	TRBV29-1	TRBJ1-1	NA	TGCAGCGTTGTCACCGTCACTGAAGCTTTCTTT	CSVVTVTEAFF
few	15	TRBV28	TRBJ2-7	TRBD1	TGTGCCAGCAGCCCACCCTGGACAGGGATCGCCGAGCAGTACTTC	CASSPPWTGIAEQYF
few	18	TRBV15	TRBJ2-7	NA	TGTGCCACCAGCAGACGAGCTTTCCCGGGTGTTGAGGCCTACGAGCAGTACTTC	CATSRRAFPGVEAYEQYF
few	16	TRBV11-2	TRBJ1-5	TRBD1	TGTGCCAGCAGCGGACTTGGACAGGATAGCAATCAGCCCCAGCATTTT	CASSGLGQDSNQPQHF